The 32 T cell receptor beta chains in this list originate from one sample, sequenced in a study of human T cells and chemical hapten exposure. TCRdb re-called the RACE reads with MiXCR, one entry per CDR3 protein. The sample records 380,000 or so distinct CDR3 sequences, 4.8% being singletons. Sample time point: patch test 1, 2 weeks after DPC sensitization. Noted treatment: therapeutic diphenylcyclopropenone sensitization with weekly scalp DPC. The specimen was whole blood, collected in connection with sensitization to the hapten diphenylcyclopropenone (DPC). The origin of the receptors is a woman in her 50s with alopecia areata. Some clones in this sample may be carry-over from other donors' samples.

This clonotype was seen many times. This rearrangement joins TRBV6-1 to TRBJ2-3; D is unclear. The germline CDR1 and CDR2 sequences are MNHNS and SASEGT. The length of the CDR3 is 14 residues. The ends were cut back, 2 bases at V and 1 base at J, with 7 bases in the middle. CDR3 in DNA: TGTGCCAGCAGTGAAAAGCCTGGCACAGATACGCAGTATTTT. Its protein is CASSEKPGTDTQYF.

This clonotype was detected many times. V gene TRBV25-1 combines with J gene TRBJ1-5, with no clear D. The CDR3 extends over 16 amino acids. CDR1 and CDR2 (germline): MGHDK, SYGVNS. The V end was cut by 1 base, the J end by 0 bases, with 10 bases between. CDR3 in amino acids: CASSESTGNSNQPQHF. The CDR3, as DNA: TGTGCCAGCAGTGAATCTACGGGGAATAGCAATCAGCCCCAGCATTTT.

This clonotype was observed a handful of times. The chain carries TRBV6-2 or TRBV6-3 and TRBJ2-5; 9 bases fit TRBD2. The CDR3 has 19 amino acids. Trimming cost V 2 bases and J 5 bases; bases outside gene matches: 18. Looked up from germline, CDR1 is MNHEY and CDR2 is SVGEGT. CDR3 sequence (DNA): TGTGCCAGCAGTTACCCTACCTTAGCGGGAGAGGTCGGACGGGAGACCCAGTACTTC. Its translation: CASSYPTLAGEVGRETQYF.

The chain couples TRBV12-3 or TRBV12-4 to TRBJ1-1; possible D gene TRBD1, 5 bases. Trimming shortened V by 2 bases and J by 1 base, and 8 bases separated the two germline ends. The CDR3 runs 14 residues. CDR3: CASSLFQGNTEAFF. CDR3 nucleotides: TGTGCCAGCAGTTTATTTCAGGGGAACACTGAAGCTTTCTTT.

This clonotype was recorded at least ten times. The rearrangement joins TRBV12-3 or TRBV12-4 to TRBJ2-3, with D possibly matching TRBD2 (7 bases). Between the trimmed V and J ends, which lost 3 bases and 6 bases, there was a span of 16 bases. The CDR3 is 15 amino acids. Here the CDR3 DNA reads TGTGCCAGCAGTTTTGTCTCGGGGGGCGGGGATACGCAGTATTTT. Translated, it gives CASSFVSGGGDTQYF.

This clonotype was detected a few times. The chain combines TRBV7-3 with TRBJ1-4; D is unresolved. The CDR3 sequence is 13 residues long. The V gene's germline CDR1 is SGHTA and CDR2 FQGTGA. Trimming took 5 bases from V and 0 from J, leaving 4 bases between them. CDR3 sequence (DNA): TGTGCCAGCAGCCTCCCAACTAATGAAAAACTGTTTTTT. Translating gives CASSLPTNEKLFF.

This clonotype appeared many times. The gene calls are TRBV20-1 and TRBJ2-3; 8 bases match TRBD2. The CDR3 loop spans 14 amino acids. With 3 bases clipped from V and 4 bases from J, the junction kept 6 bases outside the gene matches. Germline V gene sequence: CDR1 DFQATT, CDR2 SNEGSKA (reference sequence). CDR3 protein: CSASATSAADTQYF. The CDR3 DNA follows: TGCAGTGCTAGTGCGACTAGCGCTGCAGATACGCAGTATTTT.

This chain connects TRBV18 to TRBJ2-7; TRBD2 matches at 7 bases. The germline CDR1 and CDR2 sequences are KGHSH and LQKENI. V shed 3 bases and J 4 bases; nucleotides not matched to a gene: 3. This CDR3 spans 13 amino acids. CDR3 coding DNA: TGTGCCAGCTCACCTTACGGGGGGTACGAGCAGTACTTC. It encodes CASSPYGGYEQYF.

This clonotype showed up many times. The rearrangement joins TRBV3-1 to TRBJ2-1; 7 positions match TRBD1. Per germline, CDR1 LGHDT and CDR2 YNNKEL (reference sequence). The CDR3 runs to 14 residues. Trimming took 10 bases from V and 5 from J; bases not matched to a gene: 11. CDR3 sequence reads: CATPYEQGNNEQFF. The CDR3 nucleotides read TGTGCCACACCATACGAACAGGGGAACAATGAGCAGTTCTTC.

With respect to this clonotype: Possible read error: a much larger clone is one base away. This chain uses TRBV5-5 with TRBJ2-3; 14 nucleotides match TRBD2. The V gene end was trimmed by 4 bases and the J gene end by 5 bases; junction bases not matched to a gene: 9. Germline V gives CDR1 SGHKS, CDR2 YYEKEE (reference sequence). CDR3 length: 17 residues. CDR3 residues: CASSMPSGLAGGDTQYF. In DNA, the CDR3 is TGTGCCAGCAGCATGCCTAGCGGACTAGCGGGAGGAGATACGCAGTATTTT.

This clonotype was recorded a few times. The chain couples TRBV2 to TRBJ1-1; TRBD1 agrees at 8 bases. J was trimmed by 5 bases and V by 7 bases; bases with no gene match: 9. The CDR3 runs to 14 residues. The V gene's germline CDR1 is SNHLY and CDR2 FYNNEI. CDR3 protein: CASIPRQGRTEAFF. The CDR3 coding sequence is TGTGCCAGCATTCCCAGACAGGGGAGGACTGAAGCTTTCTTT.

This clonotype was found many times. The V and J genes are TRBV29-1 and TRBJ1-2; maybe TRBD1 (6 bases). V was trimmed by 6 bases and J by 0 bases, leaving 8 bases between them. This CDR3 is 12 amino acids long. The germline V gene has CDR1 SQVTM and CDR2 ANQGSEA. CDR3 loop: CSVGQTNYGYTF. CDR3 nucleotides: TGCAGCGTCGGACAGACTAACTATGGCTACACCTTC.

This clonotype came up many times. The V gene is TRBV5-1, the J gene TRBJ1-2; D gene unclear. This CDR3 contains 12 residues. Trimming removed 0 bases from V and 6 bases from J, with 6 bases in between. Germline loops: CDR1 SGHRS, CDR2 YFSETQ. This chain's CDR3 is CASSLGGNGYTF. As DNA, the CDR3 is TGCGCCAGCAGCTTGGGCGGAAATGGCTACACCTTC.

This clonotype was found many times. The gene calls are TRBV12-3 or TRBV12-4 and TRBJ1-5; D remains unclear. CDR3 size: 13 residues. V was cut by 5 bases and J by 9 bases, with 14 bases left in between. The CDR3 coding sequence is TGTGCCAGCAGTCTAGGTCCCGCCCGGCCCCAGCATTTT. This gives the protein CASSLGPARPQHF.

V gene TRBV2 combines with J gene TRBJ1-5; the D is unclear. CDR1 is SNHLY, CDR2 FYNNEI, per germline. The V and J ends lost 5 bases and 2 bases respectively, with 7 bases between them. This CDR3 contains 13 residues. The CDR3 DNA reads TGTGCCAGCAGTCTAGATTGCAATCAGCCCCAGCATTTT. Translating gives CASSLDCNQPQHF.

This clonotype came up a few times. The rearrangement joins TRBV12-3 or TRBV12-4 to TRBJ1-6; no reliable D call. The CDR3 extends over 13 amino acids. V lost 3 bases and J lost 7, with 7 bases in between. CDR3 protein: CASSFGENSPLHF. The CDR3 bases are TGTGCCAGCAGTTTTGGAGAGAATTCACCCCTCCACTTT.

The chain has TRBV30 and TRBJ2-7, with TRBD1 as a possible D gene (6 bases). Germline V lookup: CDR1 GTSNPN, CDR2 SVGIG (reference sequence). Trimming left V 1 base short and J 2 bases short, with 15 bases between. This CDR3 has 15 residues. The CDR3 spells CAWSAPGQGPYEQYF. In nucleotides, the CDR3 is TGTGCCTGGAGTGCCCCCGGGCAGGGGCCCTACGAGCAGTACTTC.

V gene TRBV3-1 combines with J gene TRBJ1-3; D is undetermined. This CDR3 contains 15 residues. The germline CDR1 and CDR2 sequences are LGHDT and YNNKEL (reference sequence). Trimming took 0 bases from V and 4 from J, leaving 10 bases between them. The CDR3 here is CASSQDNRWGNTIYF. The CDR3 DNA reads TGTGCCAGCAGCCAAGACAACCGCTGGGGAAACACCATATATTTT.

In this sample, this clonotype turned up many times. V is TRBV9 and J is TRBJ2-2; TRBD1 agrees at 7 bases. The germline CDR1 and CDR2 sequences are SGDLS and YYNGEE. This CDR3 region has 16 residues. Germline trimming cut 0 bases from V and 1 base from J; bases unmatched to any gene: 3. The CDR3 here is CASSVVGQENTGELFF. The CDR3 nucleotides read TGTGCCAGCAGCGTAGTTGGACAGGAGAACACCGGGGAGCTGTTTTTT.

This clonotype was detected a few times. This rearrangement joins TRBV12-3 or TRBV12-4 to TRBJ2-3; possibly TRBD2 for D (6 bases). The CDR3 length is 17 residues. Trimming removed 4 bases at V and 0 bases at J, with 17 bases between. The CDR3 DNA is TGTGCCAGCAGTTGGGGGACTCCCGGAATTAGCACAGATACGCAGTATTTT. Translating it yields CASSWGTPGISTDTQYF.

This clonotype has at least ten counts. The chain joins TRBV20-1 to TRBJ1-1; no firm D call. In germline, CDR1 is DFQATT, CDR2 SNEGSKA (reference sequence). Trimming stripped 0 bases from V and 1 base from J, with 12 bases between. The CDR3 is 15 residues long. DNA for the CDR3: TGCAGTGCTAGAGATAACTCCCTCTGGAACACTGAAGCTTTCTTT. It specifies CSARDNSLWNTEAFF.

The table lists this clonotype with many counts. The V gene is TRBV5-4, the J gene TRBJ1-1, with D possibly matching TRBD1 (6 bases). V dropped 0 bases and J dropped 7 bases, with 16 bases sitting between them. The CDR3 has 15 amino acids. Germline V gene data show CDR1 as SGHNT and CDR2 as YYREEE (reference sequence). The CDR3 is CASSLVGVGGGEAFF. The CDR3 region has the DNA TGTGCCAGCAGCTTGGTTGGTGTAGGGGGAGGTGAAGCTTTCTTT.

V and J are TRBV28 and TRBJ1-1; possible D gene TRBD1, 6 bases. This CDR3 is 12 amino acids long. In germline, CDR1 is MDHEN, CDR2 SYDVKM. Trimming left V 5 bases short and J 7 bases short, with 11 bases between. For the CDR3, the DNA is TGTGCCAGCAGTACGACAGGTAATGAAGCTTTCTTT. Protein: CASSTTGNEAFF.

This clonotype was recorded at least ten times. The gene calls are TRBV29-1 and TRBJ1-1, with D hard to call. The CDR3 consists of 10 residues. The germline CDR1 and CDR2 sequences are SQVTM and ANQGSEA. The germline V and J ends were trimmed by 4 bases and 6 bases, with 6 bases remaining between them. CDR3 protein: CSVGTSEAFF. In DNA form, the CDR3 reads TGCAGCGTTGGCACCTCTGAAGCTTTCTTT.

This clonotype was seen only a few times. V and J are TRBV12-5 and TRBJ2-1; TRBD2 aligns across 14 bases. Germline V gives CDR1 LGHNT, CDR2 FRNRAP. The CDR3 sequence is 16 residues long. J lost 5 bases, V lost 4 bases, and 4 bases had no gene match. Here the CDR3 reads CASGSGTSGSHNEQFF. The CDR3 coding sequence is TGTGCTAGTGGTTCAGGGACTAGCGGGAGTCACAATGAGCAGTTCTTC.

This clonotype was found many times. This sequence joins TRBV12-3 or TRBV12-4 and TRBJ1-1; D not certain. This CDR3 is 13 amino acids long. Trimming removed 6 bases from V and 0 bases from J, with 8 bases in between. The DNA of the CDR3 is TGTGCCAGCAGGACTGTTATGAACACTGAAGCTTTCTTT. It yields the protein CASRTVMNTEAFF.

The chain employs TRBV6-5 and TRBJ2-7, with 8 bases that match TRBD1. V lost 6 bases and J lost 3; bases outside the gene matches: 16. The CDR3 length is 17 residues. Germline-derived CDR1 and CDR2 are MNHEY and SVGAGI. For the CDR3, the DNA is TGTGCCAGCAGCAAAGGTGGTTTAGGGACAGGCAGCTACGAGCAGTACTTC. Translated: CASSKGGLGTGSYEQYF.

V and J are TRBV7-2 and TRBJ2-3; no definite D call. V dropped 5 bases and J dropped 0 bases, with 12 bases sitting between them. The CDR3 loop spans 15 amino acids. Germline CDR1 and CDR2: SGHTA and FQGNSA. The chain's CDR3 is CASSLLMTSTDTQYF. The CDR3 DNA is TGTGCCAGCAGCCTACTGATGACTAGCACAGATACGCAGTATTTT.

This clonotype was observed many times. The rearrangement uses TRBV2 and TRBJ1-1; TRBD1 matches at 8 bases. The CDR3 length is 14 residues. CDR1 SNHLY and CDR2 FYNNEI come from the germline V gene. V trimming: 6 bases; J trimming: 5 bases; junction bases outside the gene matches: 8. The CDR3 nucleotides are TGTGCCAGCAGCGCCACAGGGGGATGGACTGAAGCTTTCTTT. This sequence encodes CASSATGGWTEAFF.

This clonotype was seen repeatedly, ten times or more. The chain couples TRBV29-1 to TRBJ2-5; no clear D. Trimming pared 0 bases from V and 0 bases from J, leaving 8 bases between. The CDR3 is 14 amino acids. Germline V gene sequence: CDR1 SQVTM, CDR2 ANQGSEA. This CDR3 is CSVEERKYQETQYF. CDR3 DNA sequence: TGCAGCGTTGAAGAGCGCAAATACCAAGAGACCCAGTACTTC.

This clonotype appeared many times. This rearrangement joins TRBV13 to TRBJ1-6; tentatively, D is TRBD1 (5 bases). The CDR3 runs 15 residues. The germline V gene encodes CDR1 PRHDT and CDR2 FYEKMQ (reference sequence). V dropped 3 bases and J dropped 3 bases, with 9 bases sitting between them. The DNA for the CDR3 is TGTGCCAGCAGCTTTGGCAGGGACTATAATTCACCCCTCCACTTT. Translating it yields CASSFGRDYNSPLHF. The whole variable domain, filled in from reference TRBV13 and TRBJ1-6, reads AAGVIQSPRHLIKEKRETATLKCYPIPRHDTVYWYQQGPGQDPQFLISFYEKMQSDKGSIPDRFSAQQFSDYHSELNMSSLELGDSALYFCASSFGRDYNSPLHFGNGTRLTVT.

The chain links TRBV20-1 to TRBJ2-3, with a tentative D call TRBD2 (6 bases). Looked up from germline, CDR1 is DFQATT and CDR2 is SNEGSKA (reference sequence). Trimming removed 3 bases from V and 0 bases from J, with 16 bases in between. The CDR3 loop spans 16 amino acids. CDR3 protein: CSASLLAASSTDTQYF. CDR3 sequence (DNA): TGCAGTGCTAGTTTATTAGCGGCGTCAAGCACAGATACGCAGTATTTT.